One and the same sample provided the 24 T cell receptor beta chains below, sequenced in a study of cytomegalovirus exposure and HLA in healthy donors. PCR primers comprised 60 Vbeta and 13 Jbeta primers. Measured with immunoSEQ multiplex PCR; TCRdb has only the in-frame clones, and not every one. The profile shows over 150,000 clones, around 80% of them singletons. The sequenced sample consisted of PBMCs. These receptors were obtained from a man aged 30 to 39 in good health and CMV-seropositive.

The chain joins TRBV28 to TRBJ2-7; D perhaps matches TRBD1 (6 bases). From germline, CDR1 is MDHEN and CDR2 SYDVKM. Between the trimmed V and J ends, which lost 10 bases and 7 bases, there was a span of 17 bases. The CDR3 is 12 residues long. Written as DNA, the CDR3 is TGTGCCACCGACAAATCCACAGGGGAGCAGTACTTC. The encoded protein is CATDKSTGEQYF.

As to this clone: It is unclear where the CDR3 begins or ends on the DNA, so no DNA is shown, and the CDR3 is as TCRdb lists it. The chain carries TRBV27 and TRBJ2-7; TRBD2, the table's D call, lacks a check against the DNA. The CDR3 contains 18 residues when both ends are counted. Germline CDR1 is MNHEY and CDR2 is SMNVEV (reference sequence). This chain's CDR3 is CASSFGQGAGTSGRPLHF.

This clone has just one count. The chain has TRBV5-4 and TRBJ2-1, with 8 bases lining up with TRBD2. The ends lost 3 bases at V and 0 bases at J; junction bases unmatched: 8. Germline lookup yields CDR1 SGHNT and CDR2 YYREEE (reference sequence). CDR3 length: 17 residues. The CDR3 region has the DNA TGTGCCAGCAGCTGGGGTATAGCGGGAACCTCCTACAATGAGCAGTTCTTC. Protein sequence: CASSWGIAGTSYNEQFF.

V is TRBV10-3 and J is TRBJ1-1, with 7 bases matching TRBD1. J gave up 4 bases and V 6 bases, and 14 bases lay outside the gene matches. Germline CDR1 and CDR2: ENHRY and SYGVKD. The CDR3 totals 16 residues. The CDR3, as DNA: TGTGCCATCAGGGGAACAGGGGCCTCATCTCGCACTGAAGCTTTCTTT. It codes for CAIRGTGASSRTEAFF.

This clone was counted a single time. The rearrangement uses TRBV9 and TRBJ2-5; the match to TRBD2 covers 10 bases. This CDR3 has 15 amino acids. The V segment lost 3 bases and the J segment 0 bases; nucleotides outside the gene matches: 2. CDR1 and CDR2 (germline): SGDLS, YYNGEE. The CDR3 is CASSGLAGHQETQYF. DNA for the CDR3: TGTGCCAGCAGCGGACTAGCGGGTCACCAAGAGACCCAGTACTTC.

The table lists this clone with a few counts. The chain links TRBV25-1 to TRBJ2-7; TRBD2 might be the D (5 bases). The CDR3 totals 15 residues. Trimming shortened V by 6 bases and J by 6 bases, and 21 bases separated the two germline ends. Germline V gene lookup returns CDR1 MGHDK and CDR2 SYGVNS. The CDR3 spells CASSPWSEFAGEQYF. In DNA form, the CDR3 reads TGTGCCAGCAGCCCGTGGAGTGAGTTCGCGGGCGAGCAGTACTTC.

This chain connects TRBV6-6 to TRBJ2-1; D is ambiguous. The V end lost 2 bases, the J end lost 10 bases, and 15 bases lay between the germline ends. From germline, CDR1 is MNHNY and CDR2 SVGAGI (reference sequence). The CDR3 contains 14 residues. CDR3 nucleotides: TGTGCCAGCAGTTACCAACCCCGAGGCCGCGAGCAGTTCTTC. This encodes CASSYQPRGREQFF.

This chain uses TRBV7-2 with TRBJ1-3; TRBD1 agrees at 8 bases. J lost 0 bases, V lost 1 base, and 8 bases had no gene match. CDR1 SGHTA and CDR2 FQGNSA come from the germline V gene. The CDR3 loop spans 18 amino acids. CDR3 in amino acids: CASSLVGTGVFSGNTIYF. The DNA for the CDR3 is TGTGCCAGCAGCTTAGTTGGGACAGGTGTTTTCTCTGGAAACACCATATATTTT. Combining the CDR3 with reference TRBV7-2 and TRBJ1-3 gives the whole variable domain GAGVSQSPSNKVTEKGKDVELRCDPISGHTALYWYRQSLGQGLEFLIYFQGNSAPDKSGLPSDRFSAERTGGSVSTLTIQRTQQEDSAVYLCASSLVGTGVFSGNTIYFGEGSWLTVV.

This clone came up a few times. J is TRBJ1-1 and V is TRBV29-1; maybe TRBD1 (5 bases). This CDR3 contains 13 residues. Trimming removed 3 bases at V and 2 bases at J, with 10 bases between. The germline V gene has CDR1 SQVTM and CDR2 ANQGSEA. The CDR3 protein is CSVEGGINTEAFF. The CDR3 bases are TGCAGCGTTGAGGGGGGGATTAACACTGAAGCTTTCTTT. The complete variable domain, with remaining parts taken from reference TRBV29-1 and TRBJ1-1, reads SAVISQKPSRDICQRGTSLTIQCQVDSQVTMMFWYRQQPGQSLTLIATANQGSEATYESGFVIDKFPISRPNLTFSTLTVSNMSPEDSSIYLCSVEGGINTEAFFGQGTRLTVV.

The chain joins TRBV5-6 to TRBJ2-3; 9 bases line up with TRBD1. With V trimmed by 3 bases and J by 1 base, 0 bases remained unmatched. Germline loops: CDR1 SGHDT, CDR2 YYEEEE. The CDR3 contains 14 residues. CDR3 residues: CASSWTGGTDTQYF. CDR3 DNA sequence: TGTGCCAGCAGCTGGACAGGGGGCACAGATACGCAGTATTTT. Full variable domain (remainder filled in from reference TRBV5-6 and TRBJ2-3): DAGVTQSPTHLIKTRGQQVTLRCSPKSGHDTVSWYQQALGQGPQFIFQYYEEEERQRGNFPDRFSGHQFPNYSSELNVNALLLGDSALYLCASSWTGGTDTQYFGPGTRLTVL.

This sequence joins TRBV27 and TRBJ2-7, with D tentatively TRBD1 (6 bases). The germline gives CDR1 MNHEY, CDR2 SMNVEV (reference sequence). This CDR3 contains 15 residues. The V end was cut by 0 bases, the J end by 6 bases, with 15 bases between. CDR3 loop: CASSLSLQGSSEQYF. CDR3 sequence (DNA): TGTGCCAGCAGTTTATCGCTTCAGGGGAGCTCCGAGCAGTACTTC.

The gene calls are TRBV2 and TRBJ1-6; a possible D gene is TRBD1 (6 bases). The CDR3 is 18 residues long. In germline, CDR1 is SNHLY, CDR2 FYNNEI. The V and J ends lost 3 bases and 0 bases respectively, with 15 bases between them. The chain's CDR3 is CASSDAIVTGSYNSPLHF. The CDR3 DNA is TGTGCCAGCAGTGATGCGATCGTGACAGGCTCCTATAATTCACCCCTCCACTTT.

The chain joins TRBV19 to TRBJ1-5, with D perhaps matching TRBD1 (5 bases). The CDR3 has 16 amino acids. Germline CDR1 LNHDA, CDR2 SQIVND (reference sequence). V was clipped by 1 base and J by 6 bases, with 16 bases between them. The CDR3 sequence is CASSIGQTLKLQPQHF. The CDR3 nucleotides are TGTGCCAGTAGTATAGGACAGACACTAAAGCTTCAGCCCCAGCATTTT.

The chain recombines TRBV6-4 with TRBJ2-2; perhaps TRBD1 as D (6 bases). The CDR3 covers 14 residues. V shed 7 bases and J shed 4 bases, with 13 bases lying between them. Germline V gives CDR1 MRHNA, CDR2 SNTAGT. In DNA form, the CDR3 reads TGTGCCAGCACCGGACAGCCGTCCACCGGGGAGCTGTTTTTT. Its protein is CASTGQPSTGELFF.

The CDR3 loop is CASSATGDQETQYF. DNA of the CDR3: TGTGCCAGTAGTGCCACAGGGGACCAAGAGACCCAGTACTTC. V usage is TRBV19 and J usage is TRBJ2-5, with TRBD1 matching 7 bases. Germline trimming cut 5 bases from V and 0 bases from J; bases unmatched to any gene: 3. CDR1 and CDR2 from the germline V gene are LNHDA and SQIVND (reference sequence). There are 14 residues in the CDR3.

The V and J genes are TRBV30 and TRBJ2-7, with 8 bases fitting TRBD1. Germline V gene data show CDR1 as GTSNPN and CDR2 as SVGIG (reference sequence). The CDR3 totals 14 residues. Trimming cost V 3 bases and J 0 bases; bases outside gene matches: 4. The DNA of the CDR3 is TGTGCCTGGAGGGACAGGGCGACCTCCTACGAGCAGTACTTC. This encodes CAWRDRATSYEQYF. The full variable domain, completed using reference TRBV30 and TRBJ2-7, is SQTIHQWPATLVQPVGSPLSLECTVEGTSNPNLYWYRQAAGRGLQLLFYSVGIGQISSEVPQNLSASRPQDRQFILSSKKLLLSDSGFYLCAWRDRATSYEQYFGPGTRLTVT.

V usage is TRBV28 and J usage is TRBJ2-3; D not resolved. The CDR3 runs to 12 residues. Trimming pared 6 bases from V and 3 bases from J, leaving 7 bases between. Germline loops: CDR1 MDHEN, CDR2 SYDVKM. CDR3 sequence reads: CASSRWTDTQYF. The CDR3, as DNA: TGTGCCAGCAGCCGGTGGACAGATACGCAGTATTTT.

CDR3 nucleotides: TGTGCCAGCAGTCAACCCCCGGGACTAGCGGGAGCTCGGCGGACCGGGGAGCTGTTTTTT. Encoded protein: CASSQPPGLAGARRTGELFF. The rearrangement joins TRBV27 to TRBJ2-2, with 14 positions matching TRBD2. Germline assignment: CDR1 MNHEY and CDR2 SMNVEV (reference sequence). Germline trimming cut 5 bases from V and 5 bases from J; bases unmatched to any gene: 16. The CDR3 length is 20 residues.

The chain joins TRBV28 to TRBJ1-1, with D hard to call. CDR3 length: 10 amino acids. V lost 6 bases, J lost 5 bases, and 4 bases lay in between. Germline CDR1 is MDHEN and CDR2 is SYDVKM. In DNA, the CDR3 is TGTGCCAGCAGGAGGACTGAAGCTTTCTTT. It codes for CASRRTEAFF.

This chain uses TRBV27 with TRBJ2-1, with 7 bases that match TRBD2. The CDR3 consists of 16 residues. Trimming took 4 bases from V and 4 from J; bases not matched to a gene: 10. Germline assignment: CDR1 MNHEY and CDR2 SMNVEV (reference sequence). CDR3 sequence reads: CASSSRTGTTYNEQFF. The DNA for the CDR3 is TGTGCCAGCAGTTCCCGAACCGGGACTACATACAATGAGCAGTTCTTC.

The V gene is TRBV6-5, the J gene TRBJ2-7; TRBD1 is a possible D gene (6 bases). CDR1 and CDR2 from the germline V gene are MNHEY and SVGAGI. The germline V and J ends were trimmed by 2 bases and 3 bases, with 14 bases remaining between them. This CDR3 contains 15 residues. The CDR3 is CASSYSRDTYYEQYF. The CDR3 nucleotides read TGTGCCAGCAGTTACAGCCGGGACACCTACTACGAGCAGTACTTC.

This clone was observed a handful of times. The junction shows a germline mismatch at one end, possibly a read error. The rearrangement joins TRBV4-1 to TRBJ2-1, with 8 bases matching TRBD1. The CDR3 sequence is 16 residues long. The V gene's germline CDR1 is MGHRA and CDR2 YSYEKL. For the CDR3, the DNA is TGTGCCAGCAGCCAAGATAAGAACAGGGGGAGCAATGAGCAGTTCTTC. Translation: CASSQDKNRGSNEQFF.

V usage is TRBV5-1 and J usage is TRBJ2-2, with 9 nucleotides matching TRBD2. V shed 4 bases, J shed 3 bases, and the junction held 7 bases outside the gene matches. This CDR3 has 16 amino acids. CDR1 is SGHRS and CDR2 is YFSETQ in the germline V gene. The CDR3: CASSLQAGGDTGELFF. CDR3 nucleotides: TGCGCCAGCAGCCTACAAGCGGGAGGCGACACCGGGGAGCTGTTTTTT.

The chain is built from TRBV11-2 and TRBJ2-2; tentatively, D is TRBD2 (5 bases). This CDR3 comprises 16 residues. Trimming took 2 bases from V and 3 from J, leaving 13 bases between them. Germline V gene lookup returns CDR1 SGHAT and CDR2 FQNNGV. The CDR3 spells CASSLNAGRDTGELFF. The CDR3 nucleotides are TGTGCCAGCAGCTTAAATGCTGGGAGAGACACCGGGGAGCTGTTTTTT.